This paragraph covers one T cell receptor (beta chain) sequence. Its matching antigen is unknown. The record originates from a study of cytomegalovirus exposure and HLA in healthy donors. Study overall: Most donors, more than 80% of some 400 genotyped, fell in the Caucasian-associated ancestry cluster.

The germline V gene encodes CDR1 GTSNPN and CDR2 SVGIG (reference sequence). With 0 bases removed from V and 10 bases from J, the gap between germline ends came to 7 bases. The CDR3 is 11 residues long. Amplification used 60 Vbeta primers and 13 Jbeta primers. The assay was immunoSEQ multiplex PCR, and TCRdb's table has in-frame clones only and misses some. The table lists about 120,000 clones, over 50% of them singletons. Study-wide points: A further, later analysis showed that HLA-associated TCR beta chains (compared with equally common others) were more clonally expanded.

The chain employs TRBV30 and TRBJ2-1; D not certain. This TCR derives from a woman aged 40 to 49 in good health and CMV-seropositive. The sequencing sample was made of PBMCs. The CDR3 loop reads CAWSVLREQFF. The CDR3 DNA reads TGTGCCTGGAGTGTACTAAGGGAGCAGTTCTTC.